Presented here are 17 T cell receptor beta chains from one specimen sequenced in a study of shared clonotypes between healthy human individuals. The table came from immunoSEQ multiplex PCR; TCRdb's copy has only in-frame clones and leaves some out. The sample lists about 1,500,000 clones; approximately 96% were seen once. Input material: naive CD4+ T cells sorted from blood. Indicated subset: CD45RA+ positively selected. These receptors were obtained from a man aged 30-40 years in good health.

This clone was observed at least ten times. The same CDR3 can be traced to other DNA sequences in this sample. DNA for the CDR3: TGTGCCAGTAGGCAAAGCGGGGATACGCAGTATTTT. Amino acids: CASRQSGDTQYF. The chain recombines TRBV19 with TRBJ2-3, with a possible D match to TRBD2 (6 bases). Looked up from germline, CDR1 is LNHDA and CDR2 is SQIVND (reference sequence). The CDR3 covers 12 residues. The V end was cut by 6 bases, the J end by 6 bases, with 10 bases between.

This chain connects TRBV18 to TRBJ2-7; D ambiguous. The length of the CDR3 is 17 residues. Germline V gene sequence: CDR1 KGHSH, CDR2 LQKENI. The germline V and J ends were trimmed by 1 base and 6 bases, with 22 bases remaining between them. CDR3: CASSPLSIGRLNPEQYF. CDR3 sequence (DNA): TGTGCCAGCTCACCACTTTCAATCGGACGGCTAAATCCCGAGCAGTACTTC. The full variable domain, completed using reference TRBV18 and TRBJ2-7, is NAGVMQNPRHLVRRRGQEARLRCSPMKGHSHVYWYRQLPEEGLKFMVYLQKENIIDESGMPKERFSAEFPKEGPSILRIQQVVRGDSAAYFCASSPLSIGRLNPEQYFGPGTRLTVT.

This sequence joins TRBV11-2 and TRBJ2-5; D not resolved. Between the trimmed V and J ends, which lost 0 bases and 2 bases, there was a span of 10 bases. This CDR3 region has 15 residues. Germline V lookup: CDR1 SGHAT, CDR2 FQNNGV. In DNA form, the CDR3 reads TGTGCCAGCAGCTTAGATCTGGGCGGACAAGAGACCCAGTACTTC. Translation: CASSLDLGGQETQYF.

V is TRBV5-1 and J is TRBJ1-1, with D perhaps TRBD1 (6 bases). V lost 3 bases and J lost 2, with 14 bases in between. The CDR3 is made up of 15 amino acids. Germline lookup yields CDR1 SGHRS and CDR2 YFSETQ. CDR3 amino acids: CASSSMTGTNTEAFF. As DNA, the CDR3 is TGCGCCAGCAGCTCTATGACAGGAACCAACACTGAAGCTTTCTTT.

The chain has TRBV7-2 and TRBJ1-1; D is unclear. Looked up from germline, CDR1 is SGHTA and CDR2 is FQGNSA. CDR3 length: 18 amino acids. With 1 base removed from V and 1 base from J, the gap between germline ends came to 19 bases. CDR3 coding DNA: TGTGCCAGCAGCTTAGTCCCCATCAACACGGTGAGGAACACTGAAGCTTTCTTT. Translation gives CASSLVPINTVRNTEAFF.

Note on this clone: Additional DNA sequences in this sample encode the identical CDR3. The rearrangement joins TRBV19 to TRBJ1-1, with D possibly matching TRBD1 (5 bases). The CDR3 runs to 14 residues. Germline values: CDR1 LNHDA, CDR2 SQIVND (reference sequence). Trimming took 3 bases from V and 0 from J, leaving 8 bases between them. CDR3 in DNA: TGTGCCAGTAGTATCGGGGGGGTGAACACTGAAGCTTTCTTT. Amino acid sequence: CASSIGGVNTEAFF.

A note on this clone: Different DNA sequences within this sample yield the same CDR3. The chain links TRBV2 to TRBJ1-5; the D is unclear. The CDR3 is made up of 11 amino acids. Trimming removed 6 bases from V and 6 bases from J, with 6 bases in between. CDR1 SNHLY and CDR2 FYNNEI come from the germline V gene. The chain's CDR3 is CASREGQPQHF. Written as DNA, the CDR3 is TGTGCCAGCAGGGAGGGTCAGCCCCAGCATTTT.

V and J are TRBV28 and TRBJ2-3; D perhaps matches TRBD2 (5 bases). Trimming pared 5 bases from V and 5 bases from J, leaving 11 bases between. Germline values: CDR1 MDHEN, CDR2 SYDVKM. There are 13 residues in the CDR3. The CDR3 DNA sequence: TGTGCCAGCAGTCCAAAGGAGGAAGATACGCAGTATTTT. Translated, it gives CASSPKEEDTQYF.

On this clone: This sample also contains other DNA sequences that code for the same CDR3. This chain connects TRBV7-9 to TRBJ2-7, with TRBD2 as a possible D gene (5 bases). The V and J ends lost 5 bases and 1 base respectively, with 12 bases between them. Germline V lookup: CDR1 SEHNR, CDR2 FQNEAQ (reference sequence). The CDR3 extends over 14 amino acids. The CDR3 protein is CASSPRDRSYEQYF. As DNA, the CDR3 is TGTGCCAGCAGCCCCCGGGATCGTTCCTACGAGCAGTACTTC.

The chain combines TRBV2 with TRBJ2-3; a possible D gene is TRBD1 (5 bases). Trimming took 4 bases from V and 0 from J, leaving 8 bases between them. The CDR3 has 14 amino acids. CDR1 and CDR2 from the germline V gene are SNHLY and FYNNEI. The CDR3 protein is CASSGQRSTDTQYF. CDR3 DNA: TGTGCCAGCAGTGGACAGCGTAGCACAGATACGCAGTATTTT.

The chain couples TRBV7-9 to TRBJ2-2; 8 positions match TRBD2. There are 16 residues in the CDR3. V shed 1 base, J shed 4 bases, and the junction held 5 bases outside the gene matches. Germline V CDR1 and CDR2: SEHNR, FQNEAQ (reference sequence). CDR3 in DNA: TGTGCCAGCAGCTTAGGTAGCGGGATCCTCACCGGGGAGCTGTTTTTT. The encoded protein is CASSLGSGILTGELFF.

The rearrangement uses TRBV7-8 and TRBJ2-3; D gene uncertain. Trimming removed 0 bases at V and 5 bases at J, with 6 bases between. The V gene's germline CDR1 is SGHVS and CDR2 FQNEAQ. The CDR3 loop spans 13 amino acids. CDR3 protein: CASSLAQLDTQYF. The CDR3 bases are TGTGCCAGCAGCTTAGCTCAACTAGATACGCAGTATTTT.

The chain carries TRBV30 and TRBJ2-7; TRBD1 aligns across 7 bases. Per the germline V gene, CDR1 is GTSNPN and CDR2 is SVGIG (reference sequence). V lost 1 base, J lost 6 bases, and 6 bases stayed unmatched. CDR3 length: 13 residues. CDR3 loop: CAWSGQGIGEQYF. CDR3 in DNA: TGTGCCTGGAGTGGACAGGGTATAGGCGAGCAGTACTTC.

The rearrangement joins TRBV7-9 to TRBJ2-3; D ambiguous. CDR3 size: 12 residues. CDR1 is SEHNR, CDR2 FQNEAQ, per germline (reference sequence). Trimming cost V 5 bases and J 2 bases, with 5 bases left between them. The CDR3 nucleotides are TGTGCCAGCAGCACTATCACAGATACGCAGTATTTT. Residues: CASSTITDTQYF.

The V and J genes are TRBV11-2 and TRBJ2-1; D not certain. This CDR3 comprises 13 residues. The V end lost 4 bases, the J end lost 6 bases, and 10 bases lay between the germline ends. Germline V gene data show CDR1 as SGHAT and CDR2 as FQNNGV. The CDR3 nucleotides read TGTGCCAGCAGCTCCACGGTAGGCAATGAGCAGTTCTTC. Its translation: CASSSTVGNEQFF.

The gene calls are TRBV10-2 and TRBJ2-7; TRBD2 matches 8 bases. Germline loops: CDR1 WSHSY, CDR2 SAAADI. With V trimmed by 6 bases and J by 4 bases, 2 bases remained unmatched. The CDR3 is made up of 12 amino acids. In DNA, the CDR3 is TGCGCCAGCAGGGGACTAGAATACGAGCAGTACTTC. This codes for CASRGLEYEQYF.

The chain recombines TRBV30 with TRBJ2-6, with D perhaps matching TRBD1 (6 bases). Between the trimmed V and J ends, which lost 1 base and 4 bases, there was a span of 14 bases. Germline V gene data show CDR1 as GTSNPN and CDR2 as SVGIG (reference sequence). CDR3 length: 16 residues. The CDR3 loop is CAWSGQAKAGANVLTF. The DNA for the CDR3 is TGTGCCTGGAGTGGACAGGCTAAGGCCGGGGCCAACGTCCTGACTTTC.